This TCR beta chain was sequenced for a study of beta chain features in type 1 diabetes. Overall study context: Age, gender and cell yields were alike across patients and healthy donors. The study, taken as a whole, reports: A greater similarity of naive, central memory and Treg TCRB repertoires was seen among patients than among healthy donors. For patients and controls alike, PCR might favor shorter templates to the same degree. Patients with Type 1 diabetes showed moderately but significantly shorter TCRB CDR3s in all four CD4+ subsets.

This CDR3 region has 18 residues. V lost 3 bases, J lost 3 bases, and 9 bases stayed unmatched. Germline V lookup: CDR1 SGHKS, CDR2 YYEKEE (reference sequence). The investigators reverse transcribed all of the isolated RNA, so they sequenced expressed TCRB transcripts. The study sequenced naive, central memory and regulatory T cell samples to an average of about 3.8 million reads. The assay was immunoSEQ multiplex PCR, and TCRdb's table has in-frame clones only and misses some. Among about 370,000 clones, roughly a tenth were seen once, and the ten largest hold about 0.6%. This clone was detected a few times. The antigen is not known.

The chain carries TRBV5-5 and TRBJ2-1; 13 bases are shared with TRBD2. The sequence derives from a man younger than 40 with type 1 diabetes. Sequenced sample: central memory CD4+ T cells from blood. The CDR3 region is CASSWGTSGTSLYNEQFF. In DNA, the CDR3 is TGTGCCAGCAGCTGGGGGACTAGCGGGACGTCTCTCTACAATGAGCAGTTCTTC.